The 19 T cell receptor beta chains presented below share a single source sample, sequenced in a study of cytomegalovirus exposure and HLA in healthy donors. PCR involved 60 Vbeta and 13 Jbeta primers. The protocol was immunoSEQ multiplex PCR, while the TCRdb copy is restricted to in-frame clones and leaves out a portion. The sample gives more than 150,000 clones, around 80% of which show up once; 0.95% to 1.5% is in the top ten. Sequenced sample: PBMCs. All receptors derive from a girl aged 2 to 10 in good health and CMV-seropositive.

The chain couples TRBV27 to TRBJ1-2, with 8 bases matching TRBD1. The V gene's germline CDR1 is MNHEY and CDR2 SMNVEV (reference sequence). V shed 7 bases and J 7 bases; nucleotides not matched to a gene: 2. The length of the CDR3 is 11 residues. CDR3 residues: CASTGGIGYTF. The CDR3 DNA reads as TGTGCCAGCACAGGGGGCATTGGCTACACCTTC.

The CDR3 protein is CASSLGTSGTYEQYF. CDR3 DNA sequence: TGTGCCAGCAGTTTAGGGACTAGCGGGACCTACGAGCAGTACTTC. The gene calls are TRBV6-6 and TRBJ2-7; TRBD2 matches 13 bases. Germline CDR1 is MNHNY and CDR2 is SVGAGI (reference sequence). V lost 4 bases, J lost 2 bases, and 2 bases stayed unmatched. The CDR3 has 15 residues.

The chain combines TRBV19 with TRBJ1-2, with TRBD1 as a possible D gene (6 bases). Deletions cut 6 bases from V and 4 bases from J, with 18 bases between. The CDR3 totals 15 residues. The germline V gene has CDR1 LNHDA and CDR2 SQIVND (reference sequence). The chain's CDR3 is CASRRGGRARYGYTF. The CDR3 DNA reads TGTGCCAGTAGACGGGGGGGCCGGGCTCGCTATGGCTACACCTTC.

The rearrangement links TRBV19 to TRBJ2-1; 7 nucleotides match TRBD2. CDR1 and CDR2 from the germline V gene are LNHDA and SQIVND (reference sequence). This CDR3 has 17 amino acids. V was pared by 6 bases and J by 4 bases, with 15 bases of the junction left unmatched. CDR3 region: CASRLGRGFSLYNEQFF. CDR3 in DNA: TGTGCCAGTAGACTGGGGCGGGGGTTTAGCCTTTACAATGAGCAGTTCTTC.

The CDR3 loop reads CASAGWGGGNTIYF. The CDR3, as DNA: TGTGCCAGCGCGGGTTGGGGTGGTGGAAACACCATATATTTT. This chain joins TRBV28 and TRBJ1-3, with D hard to call. The CDR3 has 14 amino acids. The V gene's germline CDR1 is MDHEN and CDR2 SYDVKM. Trimming took 8 bases from V and 3 from J, leaving 14 bases between them.

The J gene is TRBJ2-2, the V gene TRBV25-1, with D maybe TRBD1 (6 bases). Trimming shortened V by 3 bases and J by 5 bases, and 13 bases separated the two germline ends. Germline CDR1 is MGHDK and CDR2 is SYGVNS. CDR3 length: 15 amino acids. The CDR3 nucleotides read TGTGCCAGCAGTGAGCCTGGACAGAGAACCGGGGAGCTGTTTTTT. Encoded protein: CASSEPGQRTGELFF.

This clone has ten or more counts. J is TRBJ1-1 and V is TRBV19; 9 nucleotides match TRBD1. The V gene end was trimmed by 4 bases and the J gene end by 2 bases; junction bases not matched to a gene: 2. This CDR3 has 14 amino acids. The germline gives CDR1 LNHDA, CDR2 SQIVND (reference sequence). CDR3 region: CASSNRGLNTEAFF. CDR3 nucleotide sequence: TGTGCCAGTAGTAACAGGGGGCTAAACACTGAAGCTTTCTTT.

This clone has only a few counts. CDR3 DNA: TGTGCCAGCAGTTTCCGGTTTAGCACAGATACGCAGTATTTT. This sequence encodes CASSFRFSTDTQYF. The chain recombines TRBV6-5 with TRBJ2-3; D not certain. The CDR3 is 14 amino acids. Trimming took 4 bases from V and 0 from J, leaving 8 bases between them. Germline V gene lookup returns CDR1 MNHEY and CDR2 SVGAGI.

V and J are TRBV2 and TRBJ1-2; perhaps TRBD1 as D (5 bases). This CDR3 has 14 amino acids. With 6 bases removed from V and 5 bases from J, the gap between germline ends came to 16 bases. In germline, CDR1 is SNHLY, CDR2 FYNNEI. The CDR3 protein is CASSPRGTLYGYTF. Here the CDR3 DNA reads TGTGCCAGCAGCCCTCGGGGGACGCTTTATGGCTACACCTTC. Looking up the rest from reference TRBV2 and TRBJ1-2 gives the full variable domain: EPEVTQTPSHQVTQMGQEVILRCVPISNHLYFYWYRQILGQKVEFLVSFYNNEISEKSEIFDDQFSVERPDGSNFTLKIRSTKLEDSAMYFCASSPRGTLYGYTFGSGTRLTVV.

The chain carries TRBV5-8 and TRBJ2-6, with D possibly matching TRBD1 (5 bases). With 1 base removed from V and 0 bases from J, the gap between germline ends came to 14 bases. From germline, CDR1 is SGHTS and CDR2 YDEGEE. This CDR3 region has 18 residues. CDR3 nucleotides: TGTGCCAGCAGCTTGTCTCTTGGGGCCGACTCTGGGGCCAACGTCCTGACTTTC. It specifies CASSLSLGADSGANVLTF.

The chain joins TRBV7-2 to TRBJ2-1; 7 nucleotides line up with TRBD2. This CDR3 spans 15 amino acids. From germline, CDR1 is SGHTA and CDR2 FQGNSA. V was pared by 1 base and J by 4 bases, with 4 bases of the junction left unmatched. The CDR3 loop is CASSLDGREYNEQFF. CDR3 sequence (DNA): TGTGCCAGCAGCTTAGATGGGAGGGAGTACAATGAGCAGTTCTTC.

This rearrangement joins TRBV9 to TRBJ2-1; 8 bases align to TRBD1. From germline, CDR1 is SGDLS and CDR2 YYNGEE. V shed 6 bases, J shed 1 base, and the junction held 6 bases outside the gene matches. This CDR3 has 15 amino acids. The chain's CDR3 is CASTRTGTSYNEQFF. The CDR3 bases are TGTGCCAGCACCCGGACAGGGACTTCCTACAATGAGCAGTTCTTC. Supplemented by reference TRBV9 and TRBJ2-1, the full variable domain reads DSGVTQTPKHLITATGQRVTLRCSPRSGDLSVYWYQQSLDQGLQFLIQYYNGEERAKGNILERFSAQQFPDLHSELNLSSLELGDSALYFCASTRTGTSYNEQFFGPGTRLTVL.

In this sample, this clone turned up a few times. The chain recombines TRBV2 with TRBJ2-1; D remains unclear. This CDR3 spans 11 amino acids. The germline gives CDR1 SNHLY, CDR2 FYNNEI. V was trimmed by 8 bases and J by 4 bases, leaving 6 bases between them. CDR3 sequence: CASYGYNEQFF. CDR3 in DNA: TGTGCCAGCTACGGGTACAATGAGCAGTTCTTC.

The gene calls are TRBV28 and TRBJ1-5; D is possibly TRBD1 (5 bases). This CDR3 is built from 15 residues. V was cut by 3 bases and J by 1 base, with 10 bases left in between. The germline V gene encodes CDR1 MDHEN and CDR2 SYDVKM. CDR3 coding DNA: TGTGCCAGCAGTTTCCTCGGGGGGAGCAATCAGCCCCAGCATTTT. Residues: CASSFLGGSNQPQHF.

This chain's CDR3 is CASSLAIGRDYEQYF. The DNA for the CDR3 is TGTGCCAGCAGCTTAGCGATTGGGCGGGATTACGAGCAGTACTTC. The rearrangement links TRBV7-9 to TRBJ2-7, with a weak D call TRBD2 (6 bases). V lost 0 bases to trimming and J lost 4 bases, with 13 bases between them. Germline CDR1 SEHNR, CDR2 FQNEAQ (reference sequence). The CDR3 consists of 15 residues.

In its sample, this clone was seen a few times. This chain uses TRBV6-5 with TRBJ1-2; D remains unclear. Trimming left V 6 bases short and J 8 bases short, with 19 bases between. Germline CDR1 MNHEY, CDR2 SVGAGI. The CDR3 has 14 residues. The CDR3 region is CASRESDGLWGYTF. For the CDR3, the DNA is TGTGCCAGCAGGGAGAGTGATGGACTATGGGGCTACACCTTC.

This clone was recorded only once. The chain uses TRBV7-9 and TRBJ1-2; TRBD1 aligns across 9 bases. The germline V gene has CDR1 SEHNR and CDR2 FQNEAQ (reference sequence). J was trimmed by 3 bases and V by 4 bases; bases with no gene match: 6. This CDR3 has 15 amino acids. As DNA, the CDR3 is TGTGCCAGCAGCTCCACCGACAGGGGGGACTATGGCTACACCTTC. Translating it yields CASSSTDRGDYGYTF. Full variable domain (remainder filled in from reference TRBV7-9 and TRBJ1-2): DTGVSQNPRHKITKRGQNVTFRCDPISEHNRLYWYRQTLGQGPEFLTYFQNEAQLEKSRLLSDRFSAERPKGSFSTLEIQRTEQGDSAMYLCASSSTDRGDYGYTFGSGTRLTVV.

The chain joins TRBV27 to TRBJ2-5; D is unclear. Germline V gives CDR1 MNHEY, CDR2 SMNVEV (reference sequence). V lost 1 base, J lost 7 bases, and 10 bases lay in between. The CDR3 covers 13 residues. The CDR3 here is CASSLYPSWTQYF. CDR3 bases: TGTGCCAGCAGTTTATATCCCTCGTGGACCCAGTACTTC.

CDR3 coding DNA: TGTGCCAGCAGCCCCCGAAGGTTTTCAGGGGGAGAGACCCAGTACTTC. Protein sequence: CASSPRRFSGGETQYF. V usage is TRBV2 and J usage is TRBJ2-5; 7 bases align to TRBD1. The CDR3 is 16 amino acids. The germline CDR1 and CDR2 sequences are SNHLY and FYNNEI. The J segment lost 4 bases and the V segment lost 6 bases, leaving 14 bases of the junction unmatched.